The 20 T cell receptor beta chains below come from one sample, sequenced in a study of cytomegalovirus exposure and HLA in healthy donors. This PCR relied on a set of 60 Vbeta primers and 13 Jbeta primers. The protocol was immunoSEQ multiplex PCR, while the TCRdb copy is restricted to in-frame clones and leaves out a portion. The sample lists roughly 100,000 clones; roughly 80% were seen once. Sequenced input: PBMCs. The receptors derive from a man between 50 and 59 years old in good health and CMV-seropositive.

J is TRBJ1-5 and V is TRBV6-1, with D perhaps TRBD1 (6 bases). In germline, CDR1 is MNHNS, CDR2 SASEGT. The CDR3 has 14 amino acids. V gave up 6 bases and J gave up 6 bases, with 15 bases separating them. CDR3 sequence: CASSPTGGSQPQHF. As DNA, the CDR3 is TGTGCCAGCAGCCCCACGGGGGGCAGTCAGCCCCAGCATTTT.

V and J are TRBV30 and TRBJ1-5; maybe TRBD1 (5 bases). V was trimmed by 0 bases and J by 6 bases, leaving 18 bases between them. Germline-derived CDR1 and CDR2 are GTSNPN and SVGIG (reference sequence). The CDR3 sequence is 16 residues long. This chain's CDR3 is CAWSVRLMGPGQPQHF. CDR3 nucleotides: TGTGCCTGGAGTGTTCGGCTTATGGGGCCTGGTCAGCCCCAGCATTTT.

The chain couples TRBV4-2 to TRBJ1-3, with TRBD1 as a possible D gene (6 bases). Trimming took off 2 bases at V and 0 bases at J, with 8 bases between the two ends. CDR3 length: 15 residues. In germline, CDR1 is LGHNA, CDR2 YNFKEQ. The CDR3 is CASSQRDTSGNTIYF. The CDR3 DNA is TGTGCCAGCAGCCAAAGGGACACCTCTGGAAACACCATATATTTT.

This chain uses TRBV29-1 with TRBJ1-5, with TRBD1 matching 8 bases. The CDR3 loop spans 15 amino acids. Germline V gene data show CDR1 as SQVTM and CDR2 as ANQGSEA. V gave up 6 bases and J gave up 5 bases; unmatched junction bases: 12. CDR3 in DNA: TGCAGCGTCAGGACAGGGACCTCCTGGGATCAGCCCCAGCATTTT. Translated, it gives CSVRTGTSWDQPQHF.

The chain couples TRBV30 to TRBJ2-1, with 9 positions matching TRBD2. Germline V gene sequence: CDR1 GTSNPN, CDR2 SVGIG (reference sequence). V lost 3 bases to trimming and J lost 12 bases; unmatched junction nucleotides: 12. CDR3 length: 14 amino acids. CDR3 DNA: TGTGCCTGGAGCCCCACGGGTCTAGCGGGACGGCAGTTCTTC. Its translation: CAWSPTGLAGRQFF.

V is TRBV7-9 and J is TRBJ2-1; 9 nucleotides match TRBD2. Germline loops: CDR1 SEHNR, CDR2 FQNEAQ (reference sequence). Unmatched junction bases numbered 7, after V lost 3 bases and J lost 7 bases. The CDR3 sequence is 15 residues long. CDR3 region: CASSFLTSGINEQFF. The CDR3, as DNA: TGTGCCAGCAGCTTTTTGACTAGCGGAATAAATGAGCAGTTCTTC.

This rearrangement joins TRBV9 to TRBJ2-1, with 9 bases matching TRBD2. CDR1 and CDR2 (germline): SGDLS, YYNGEE. There are 15 residues in the CDR3. V lost 5 bases, J lost 0 bases, and 3 bases stayed unmatched. The DNA for the CDR3 is TGTGCCAGCAGTGGTAGCGGGAGCTCCTACAATGAGCAGTTCTTC. Protein: CASSGSGSSYNEQFF.

The chain employs TRBV28 and TRBJ1-1; D possibly corresponds to TRBD1 (5 bases). The CDR3 loop spans 13 amino acids. V lost 6 bases and J 5 bases, leaving 13 bases between the germline ends. The V gene's germline CDR1 is MDHEN and CDR2 SYDVKM. CDR3 protein: CASSPMGGTEAFF. The CDR3 DNA follows: TGTGCCAGCAGCCCTATGGGGGGTACTGAAGCTTTCTTT.

As to this clone: The germline gene is not matched at one end of the junction; a read error may be the cause. This CDR3 reads CASSERRDRANQPQHF. In DNA, the CDR3 is TGTGCCAGCAGTGAAAGGAGAGACAGGGCCAATCAGCCCCAGCATTTC. The gene calls are TRBV6-1 and TRBJ1-5; 7 bases are a match to TRBD1. The CDR3 is made up of 16 amino acids. Per the germline V gene, CDR1 is MNHNS and CDR2 is SASEGT.

This clone was found a few times. CDR3 residues: CSARAGGGTDTQYF. CDR3 sequence (DNA): TGCAGCGCTAGGGCGGGAGGGGGAACAGATACGCAGTATTTT. J is TRBJ2-3 and V is TRBV29-1, with TRBD2 identical over 9 bases. This CDR3 contains 14 residues. The ends lost 7 bases at V and 3 bases at J; junction bases unmatched: 8. From germline, CDR1 is SQVTM and CDR2 ANQGSEA.

The chain couples TRBV2 to TRBJ1-4, with 9 bases identical to TRBD1. With V trimmed by 6 bases and J by 5 bases, 7 bases remained unmatched. Germline V gene data show CDR1 as SNHLY and CDR2 as FYNNEI. The CDR3 runs to 15 residues. The CDR3 is CASSLGQGRNEKLFF. CDR3 nucleotide sequence: TGTGCCAGCAGCCTTGGACAGGGGCGAAATGAAAAACTGTTTTTT.

This clone was observed a single time. This sequence joins TRBV6-5 and TRBJ1-2; tentative D call: TRBD1 (5 bases). This CDR3 comprises 15 residues. The V gene lost 6 bases and the J gene lost 2 bases, with 16 bases spanning the gap. Germline lookup yields CDR1 MNHEY and CDR2 SVGAGI. The CDR3 DNA reads as TGTGCCAGCAGGTTGGCGTCGGACAAGAACTATGGCTACACCTTC. Translated: CASRLASDKNYGYTF.

This chain joins TRBV11-2 and TRBJ1-4; a possible D gene is TRBD1 (5 bases). The CDR3 totals 15 residues. V lost 2 bases to trimming and J lost 0 bases, with 7 bases between them. Germline loops: CDR1 SGHAT, CDR2 FQNNGV. CDR3 sequence: CASSLSGTTNEKLFF. The CDR3 coding sequence is TGTGCCAGCAGCTTATCAGGGACAACTAATGAAAAACTGTTTTTT.

This rearrangement joins TRBV2 to TRBJ2-1; 8 bases are shared with TRBD2. Germline CDR1 SNHLY, CDR2 FYNNEI. V was clipped by 2 bases and J by 10 bases; unmatched bases: 19. This CDR3 contains 18 residues. As DNA, the CDR3 is TGTGCCAGCAGTGAATTGTCGCCGTCCGGGACTAGGGGAGGCGAGCAGTTCTTC. It encodes CASSELSPSGTRGGEQFF.

The rearrangement uses TRBV4-1 and TRBJ2-5, with 9 bases identical to TRBD1. The CDR3 is 15 amino acids. With V trimmed by 2 bases and J by 4 bases, 5 bases remained unmatched. Germline V gives CDR1 MGHRA, CDR2 YSYEKL. The CDR3 sequence is CASSQTGTGIETQYF. As DNA, the CDR3 is TGCGCCAGCAGCCAAACCGGGACAGGGATAGAGACCCAGTACTTC.

The chain carries TRBV9 and TRBJ2-7, with D uncertain. CDR1 is SGDLS, CDR2 YYNGEE, per germline. Between the trimmed V and J ends, which lost 4 bases and 3 bases, there was a span of 14 bases. The CDR3 totals 14 residues. CDR3 region: CASSPLPDSYEQYF. The CDR3, as DNA: TGTGCCAGCAGCCCTTTGCCCGATAGCTACGAGCAGTACTTC.

The rearrangement uses TRBV7-3 and TRBJ2-5; D is perhaps TRBD2 (5 bases). Germline assignment: CDR1 SGHTA and CDR2 FQGTGA. This CDR3 has 15 residues. The V end lost 2 bases, the J end lost 1 base, and 11 bases lay between the germline ends. CDR3 DNA: TGTGCCAGCAGCTTAGAGGGTCGGTCCCAAGAGACCCAGTACTTC. Protein sequence: CASSLEGRSQETQYF.

V usage is TRBV7-8 and J usage is TRBJ2-5, with D perhaps TRBD2 (6 bases). CDR1 is SGHVS, CDR2 FQNEAQ, per germline. The CDR3 sequence is 14 residues long. Trimming took 3 bases from V and 2 from J, leaving 10 bases between them. CDR3 nucleotides: TGTGCCAGCAGCTTCCAAGGGACTCAAGAGACCCAGTACTTC. It yields the protein CASSFQGTQETQYF.

The V and J genes are TRBV19 and TRBJ2-2, with TRBD1 identical over 7 bases. The CDR3 is made up of 16 amino acids. Per germline, CDR1 LNHDA and CDR2 SQIVND (reference sequence). J was trimmed by 4 bases and V by 4 bases; bases with no gene match: 9. CDR3 loop: CASSRQGQHPTGELFF. DNA for the CDR3: TGTGCCAGTAGTAGACAGGGACAACACCCCACCGGGGAGCTGTTTTTT.

The V call is TRBV7-9, the J call TRBJ2-7; a possible D gene is TRBD1 (5 bases). The CDR3 runs 13 residues. CDR1 is SEHNR and CDR2 is FQNEAQ in the germline V gene (reference sequence). The V end lost 8 bases, the J end lost 1 base, and 12 bases lay between the germline ends. The CDR3, as DNA: TGTGCCAGCCAGGGAATTGAGTCCTACGAGCAGTACTTC. It yields the protein CASQGIESYEQYF. Full variable domain (rest looked up from reference TRBV7-9 and TRBJ2-7): DTGVSQNPRHKITKRGQNVTFRCDPISEHNRLYWYRQTLGQGPEFLTYFQNEAQLEKSRLLSDRFSAERPKGSFSTLEIQRTEQGDSAMYLCASQGIESYEQYFGPGTRLTVT.